The sample holds many counts of the clone carrying this TCR beta chain. These data originate in a study of regulatory T cells in long-lasting Graves disease. This CDR3 is built from 12 residues. Germline V gene lookup returns CDR1 SEHNR and CDR2 FQNEAQ (reference sequence). The trim removed 10 bases at V and 0 bases at J, leaving 2 bases unmatched. Arm-PCR with iRepertoire HTBI primers amplified the CDR3 regions for these TCR beta libraries. TCRdb re-called the multiplex PCR reads through MiXCR, storing one row per CDR3 protein. The sample gives a few hundred thousand distinct CDR3 sequences, approximately 23% of which show up once; over 10% is in the top ten. The time point denotes: persistent/refractory GD, antithyroid drugs over 5 years with positive TRAb. TCR sequences were obtained from RNA taken from PBMCs. Graves' disease diagnoses used American Thyroid Association guidelines.

The chain employs TRBV7-9 and TRBJ2-5; the match to TRBD1 covers 7 bases. The clonotype originates from a female donor with Graves disease. This material consisted of peripheral blood mononuclear cells (PBMCs), taken when the disease was refractory, from a patient treated with antithyroid drugs. In DNA, the CDR3 is TGTGCCACGACAGGGTACCAAGAGACCCAGTACTTC. Residues: CATTGYQETQYF.